This record covers a single TCR beta chain. This sample was taken from a study of blood T cell repertoires in COVID-19. Generated by immunoSEQ multiplex PCR, the TCRdb table keeps only in-frame clones and is missing some. The data show about 49,000 clones, 75% to 90% seen once. Trimming left V 4 bases short and J 1 base short, with 7 bases between. The CDR3 totals 13 residues. The receptor was derived from a woman aged 80 or older with COVID-19, enrolled during active disease. Sequenced: peripheral blood. The genes are TRBV12-3 or TRBV12-4 and TRBJ1-1; D gene ambiguous. CDR3 region: CASSYGENTEAFF. The CDR3, as DNA: TGTGCCAGCAGTTACGGGGAGAACACTGAAGCTTTCTTT.